The TCR beta chain described here comes from a study of shared clonotypes between healthy human individuals. This clone was seen repeatedly, ten times or more. Some clones are missing from TCRdb's copy, which holds only in-frame ones; the method was immunoSEQ multiplex PCR. The sample records about 1 million clones, approximately 70% being singletons. V was clipped by 3 bases and J by 2 bases, with 16 bases between them. Germline lookup yields CDR1 KGHSH and CDR2 LQKENI. This CDR3 contains 16 residues. The rearrangement joins TRBV18 to TRBJ1-2; the D gene is possibly TRBD1 (5 bases). The sample comprised memory CD4+ T cells sorted from blood. The subset denotes: CD45RA-negative fraction. The origin of this receptor is a man aged 18 to 30 in good health. CDR3 bases: TGTGCCAGCTCACCGGTGGGACTTCCTCAAAACTATGGCTACACCTTC. This sequence encodes CASSPVGLPQNYGYTF.